The rows below give T cell receptor beta chains drawn from one sample of a study of shared clonotypes between healthy human individuals. The method was immunoSEQ multiplex PCR; TCRdb's version includes in-frame clones alone and lacks a portion of them. The data show around 1.9 million clones, just over 90% seen once. Sequenced sample: naive CD8+ T cells from PBMCs. Every receptor here comes from a man between 18 and 35 years old in good health. Some clones in this sample may be carry-over from other donors' samples. CDR3s include the opening cysteine and the closing phenylalanine or tryptophan. Each record gives: CDR3 length, V gene, CDR3 protein.

>15|TRBV4-2
CASRAQGLSSYEQYF
>14|TRBV28
CASSPRAGTYEQYF
>15|TRBV19
CASSITGYSNQPQHF
>16|TRBV15
CATSREFNRVNQPQHF
>13|TRBV13
CASSLTRNYGYTF
>15|TRBV6-5
CASSYPQGGMETQYF
>17|TRBV28
CASSLRKVDPTNEKLFF
>16|TRBV27
CASSVPRGRGIDTQYF
>14|TRBV5-6
CASSLRDGSYEQYF
>14|TRBV30
CAWSTMAGGYGYTF
>14|TRBV28
CASSFRGTLYEQYF
>16|TRBV7-9
CASSSSTGAQGYGYTF
>16|TRBV4-2
CASSQGAGQNYNEQFF
>15|TRBV4-3
CASSQDTGGNTEAFF
>14|TRBV27
CASSLAGGLVEQYF
>16|TRBV27
CASSLSQGAFYNEQFF
>14|TRBV5-4
CASSLASGAYEQYF
>15|TRBV29-1
CSFWGWDGARYEQYF
>15|TRBV27
CASSSDPGGEETQYF
>13|TRBV25-1
CASSESFNTEAFF
>15|TRBV29-1
CSVEDPGRETYEQYF